Sequencing of this T cell receptor beta chain was carried out in a study of T cell responses to AZD1222 COVID-19 vaccine. The study, taken as a whole, reports: Of the AZD1222 recipients, only 5 or 6 were seropositive at baseline. Close to half of all spike-specific TCRs reportedly target regions of the variants that are unmutated.

On this clone itself: Its target is unknown.

Germline CDR1 LGHDT, CDR2 YNNKEL (reference sequence). V was clipped by 2 bases and J by 7 bases; unmatched bases: 2. CDR3 length: 14 amino acids. The assay was immunoSEQ multiplex PCR, and TCRdb's table has in-frame clones only and misses some. Among over 120,000 clones listed, 80% to 95% were seen once. The rearrangement uses TRBV3-1 (or the pseudogene TRBV3-2) and TRBJ2-5, with 12 bases matching TRBD2. This clonotype originated in an adult who received the AZD1222 COVID-19 vaccine. Specimen: peripheral blood, collected 28 days after the second AZD1222 dose. CDR3 amino acids: CASSQLAGGRTQYF. DNA for the CDR3: TGTGCCAGCAGCCAACTAGCGGGAGGGAGGACCCAGTACTTC.